The 18 T cell receptor beta chains in this list originate from one sample, sequenced in a study of CD8+CD57+ T cells in acquired aplastic anemia. The template for TCR beta VDJ and CDR3 sequence profiling was genomic DNA. Each CDR3 protein is one row after TCRdb ran MiXCR on the reads. Found here are around 430,000 distinct CDR3 sequences, over 25% of them singletons; the top ten hold roughly 0.8%. Patients picked for sequencing had shown CD8+CD57+ cell expansion detected by flow cytometry. Sequenced input: sorted CD4+, CD8+, or CD8+CD57+ T cells (not recorded which) from PBMCs. The receptors here all came from a human donor with aplastic anemia.

This chain connects TRBV6-1 to TRBJ2-3, with D tentatively TRBD2 (6 bases). The CDR3 consists of 15 residues. CDR1 MNHNS and CDR2 SASEGT come from the germline V gene. V gave up 2 bases and J gave up 1 base, with 10 bases separating them. CDR3 DNA sequence: TGTGCCAGCAGTGAACCCCAGCGGGGCACAGATACGCAGTATTTT. Protein: CASSEPQRGTDTQYF.

This chain uses TRBV28 with TRBJ1-6; 9 nucleotides align to TRBD1. The CDR3 is made up of 17 amino acids. CDR1 is MDHEN and CDR2 is SYDVKM in the germline V gene. V lost 0 bases and J lost 8; bases outside the gene matches: 8. CDR3 DNA: TGTGCCAGCAGTTTATGGCAAGGGACAGGGCTAGATTCACCCCTCCACTTT. Residues: CASSLWQGTGLDSPLHF.

Concerning this clonotype: With a much larger clone just one base away, this may be a read error. The gene calls are TRBV2 and TRBJ2-1, with D unclear. The V gene's germline CDR1 is SNHLY and CDR2 FYNNEI. Trimming shortened V by 2 bases and J by 5 bases, and 10 bases separated the two germline ends. The CDR3 loop spans 14 amino acids. The CDR3 loop reads CASSESWDHNEQFF. For the CDR3, the DNA is TGTGCCAGCAGTGAATCGTGGGATCACAATGAGCAGTTCTTC.

The chain employs TRBV5-6 and TRBJ1-2; a weak D match, TRBD1 (6 bases). The V end was cut by 0 bases, the J end by 3 bases, with 12 bases between. The CDR3 sequence is 15 residues long. In germline, CDR1 is SGHDT, CDR2 YYEEEE. For the CDR3, the DNA is TGTGCCAGCAGCTTGGTAACAGGGTCCGACTATGGCTACACCTTC. Residues: CASSLVTGSDYGYTF.

The sample holds a few counts of this clonotype. This chain links TRBV18 with TRBJ2-7, with D perhaps TRBD2 (6 bases). Germline V gene sequence: CDR1 KGHSH, CDR2 LQKENI. The CDR3 length is 13 residues. V lost 5 bases and J lost 6, with 14 bases in between. The CDR3 spells CASSLEGSGEQYF. DNA of the CDR3: TGTGCCAGCTCATTGGAGGGAAGTGGCGAGCAGTACTTC.

A few counts support this clonotype. The rearrangement uses TRBV2 and TRBJ2-2; 7 bases match TRBD1. This CDR3 region has 14 residues. The germline V gene has CDR1 SNHLY and CDR2 FYNNEI. V shed 4 bases and J 5 bases; nucleotides not matched to a gene: 4. CDR3 nucleotide sequence: TGTGCCAGCAGTGCGACAGGGATAACCGGGGAGCTGTTTTTT. It encodes CASSATGITGELFF. Supplemented by reference TRBV2 and TRBJ2-2, the full variable domain reads EPEVTQTPSHQVTQMGQEVILRCVPISNHLYFYWYRQILGQKVEFLVSFYNNEISEKSEIFDDQFSVERPDGSNFTLKIRSTKLEDSAMYFCASSATGITGELFFGEGSRLTVL.

This clonotype was observed many times. V is TRBV29-1 and J is TRBJ1-1; D is uncertain. The germline CDR1 and CDR2 sequences are SQVTM and ANQGSEA. V was trimmed by 5 bases and J by 5 bases, leaving 9 bases between them. The CDR3 has 11 residues. The chain's CDR3 is CSVHDGTEAFF. CDR3 sequence (DNA): TGCAGCGTTCATGACGGTACTGAAGCTTTCTTT.

The chain uses TRBV10-3 and TRBJ2-1; maybe TRBD1 (6 bases). Per the germline V gene, CDR1 is ENHRY and CDR2 is SYGVKD. V gave up 3 bases and J gave up 6 bases, with 15 bases separating them. This CDR3 region has 15 residues. The CDR3 DNA is TGTGCCATCAGTGATCCTCAGGGGTGGGTCAATGAGCAGTTCTTC. This encodes CAISDPQGWVNEQFF.

V usage is TRBV10-2 and J usage is TRBJ1-6; D is unresolved. The V gene lost 2 bases and the J gene lost 5 bases, with 13 bases spanning the gap. This CDR3 region has 16 residues. Germline V gene sequence: CDR1 WSHSY, CDR2 SAAADI. This chain's CDR3 is CASSESRIGDNSPLHF. The CDR3 nucleotides read TGCGCCAGCAGTGAGAGCAGAATCGGGGATAATTCACCCCTCCACTTT.

The chain is built from TRBV2 and TRBJ2-5, with D perhaps TRBD2 (5 bases). CDR1 is SNHLY, CDR2 FYNNEI, per germline. The CDR3 runs 14 residues. Trimming left V 4 bases short and J 1 base short, with 10 bases between. In DNA form, the CDR3 reads TGTGCCAGCAGTGCCGGGATCACCCAAGAGACCCAGTACTTC. Translating it yields CASSAGITQETQYF.

This clonotype has a handful of counts. The chain joins TRBV5-1 to TRBJ2-7, with 8 bases identical to TRBD2. Trimming removed 6 bases from V and 3 bases from J; junction bases left unmatched: 14. Per germline, CDR1 SGHRS and CDR2 YFSETQ. The CDR3 totals 16 residues. CDR3 amino acids: CASTPNVAGINYEQYF. Written as DNA, the CDR3 is TGCGCCAGCACCCCAAACGTAGCGGGAATCAACTACGAGCAGTACTTC.

This clonotype turned up a few times. This may come from a read error, since a much larger clone is one base off. The chain links TRBV7-9 to TRBJ2-7, with D tentatively TRBD2 (6 bases). Germline assignment: CDR1 SEHNR and CDR2 FQNEAQ (reference sequence). CDR3 length: 13 residues. CDR3 in DNA: TGTGCCAGCCGCCCGGAGGGTTCCTGCGAGCAGTACTTC. Its protein product is CASRPEGSCEQYF.

This clonotype was detected many times. The V and J genes are TRBV29-1 and TRBJ1-1; D might be TRBD1 (5 bases). This CDR3 has 12 amino acids. V dropped 1 base and J dropped 5 bases, with 8 bases sitting between them. Per germline, CDR1 SQVTM and CDR2 ANQGSEA. The CDR3 region is CSVEGAGTEAFF. Written as DNA, the CDR3 is TGCAGCGTTGAAGGGGCAGGGACTGAAGCTTTCTTT.

The chain uses TRBV7-6 and TRBJ1-5; unclear D gene. The CDR3 has 13 amino acids. Per the germline V gene, CDR1 is SGHVS and CDR2 is FNYEAQ. Trimming took off 2 bases at V and 7 bases at J, with 9 bases between the two ends. CDR3 DNA: TGTGCCAGCAGCTTAACCAAAGCACAGCCCCAGCATTTT. It yields the protein CASSLTKAQPQHF.

This clonotype showed up many times. The chain links TRBV7-2 to TRBJ1-2; D is undetermined. Trimming took off 5 bases at V and 0 bases at J, with 13 bases between the two ends. Germline values: CDR1 SGHTA, CDR2 FQGNSA. This CDR3 comprises 15 residues. The CDR3 DNA sequence: TGTGCCAGCAGCGCATCTGGGCCCGCTAACTATGGCTACACCTTC. Translating gives CASSASGPANYGYTF.

The DNA of the CDR3 is TGTGCCACCAGCAGAGATACGGACAGCAGGGCCTACGACGGGCAGTACTTC. Translating gives CATSRDTDSRAYDGQYF. J is TRBJ2-7 and V is TRBV15; a possible D gene is TRBD1 (6 bases). From germline, CDR1 is LNHNV and CDR2 YYDKDF (reference sequence). Trimming took 0 bases from V and 9 from J, leaving 24 bases between them. The CDR3 spans 17 residues.

This clonotype was found many times. The CDR3 sequence: CASSLGRTGTGEQYF. As DNA, the CDR3 is TGCGCCAGCAGCTTGGGGCGGACAGGGACTGGTGAGCAGTACTTC. The V and J genes are TRBV5-1 and TRBJ2-7, with TRBD1 identical over 8 bases. V was pared by 0 bases and J by 7 bases, with 9 bases of the junction left unmatched. CDR1 and CDR2 from the germline V gene are SGHRS and YFSETQ. The CDR3 runs to 15 residues.

This clonotype was observed a few times. This CDR3 reads CASTKSTGSRAEAFF. The CDR3 nucleotides read TGTGCCAGCACTAAATCGACAGGCTCCCGGGCTGAAGCTTTCTTT. The chain has TRBV9 and TRBJ1-1, with D possibly TRBD1 on 6 matching bases. The germline V and J ends were trimmed by 6 bases and 6 bases, with 21 bases remaining between them. CDR3 length equals 15 residues. Germline V gene lookup returns CDR1 SGDLS and CDR2 YYNGEE. The full variable domain, in which reference TRBV9 and TRBJ1-1 provide the parts outside the CDR3, is DSGVTQTPKHLITATGQRVTLRCSPRSGDLSVYWYQQSLDQGLQFLIQYYNGEERAKGNILERFSAQQFPDLHSELNLSSLELGDSALYFCASTKSTGSRAEAFFGQGTRLTVV.